This T cell receptor beta chain stems from a study of cytomegalovirus exposure and HLA in healthy donors. Overall study findings and caveats: A later analysis linked about 17,000 TCR beta sequences to HLA alleles at 0.05 false discovery rate. In vitro data verified a few CMV-associated chains as specific for CMV antigens.

The junction had 3 bases not matched to a gene; V was cut back by 5 bases and J by 4 bases. CDR3 size: 15 residues. Germline CDR1 MDHEN, CDR2 SYDVKM. 13 Jbeta primers and 60 Vbeta primers were used for the PCR. In the authors' methods: The count from a later analysis was about 80 million unique TCR beta chains, some 12 million of them shared. Clones were read by immunoSEQ multiplex PCR, and TCRdb kept only the in-frame ones, dropping some. That table supplies the V and J calls and clone size; D and trimming were determined from the DNA. The sample has around 130,000 clones, roughly 76% seen once; the top ten hold 2% to 2.5%. This clone was counted a single time. The antigen remains unidentified.

The TCR originated in a man aged 30 to 39 in good health and CMV-seronegative. The sequencing sample was made of PBMCs. The chain has TRBV28 and TRBJ2-2, with 11 bases fitting TRBD1. CDR3 sequence: CASSRTGGITGELFF. The CDR3 nucleotides read TGTGCCAGCAGTCGGACAGGGGGCATCACCGGGGAGCTGTTTTTT. The whole variable domain, filled in from reference TRBV28 and TRBJ2-2, reads DVKVTQSSRYLVKRTGEKVFLECVQDMDHENMFWYRQDPGLGLRLIYFSYDVKMKEKGDIPEGYSVSREKKERFSLILESASTNQTSMYLCASSRTGGITGELFFGEGSRLTVL.